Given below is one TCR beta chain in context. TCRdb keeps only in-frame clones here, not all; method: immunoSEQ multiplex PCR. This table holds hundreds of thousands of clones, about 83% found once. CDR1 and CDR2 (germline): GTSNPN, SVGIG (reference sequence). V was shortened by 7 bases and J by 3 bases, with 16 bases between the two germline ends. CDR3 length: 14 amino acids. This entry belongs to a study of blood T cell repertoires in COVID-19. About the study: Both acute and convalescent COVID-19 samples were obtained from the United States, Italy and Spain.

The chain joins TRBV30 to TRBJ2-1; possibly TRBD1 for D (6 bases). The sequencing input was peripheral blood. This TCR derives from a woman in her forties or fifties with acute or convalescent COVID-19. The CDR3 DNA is TGTGCCTCTAACGTACCGGGACACTACAATGAGCAGTTCTTC. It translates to CASNVPGHYNEQFF.